Each of the 13 T cell receptor beta chains below was sequenced from the same sample in a study of somatic mutations in cytotoxic T cells in rheumatoid arthritis. Profiling relied on immunoSEQ multiplex PCR, and the TCRdb table lists in-frame clones only, not all of them. The table shows approximately 19,000 clones, with around 80% occurring only once. The specimen was CD8+ T cells sorted from blood. The receptors come from an adult with rheumatoid arthritis.

This sequence joins TRBV29-1 and TRBJ1-2, with D possibly being TRBD1 (6 bases). V was shortened by 0 bases and J by 4 bases, with 9 bases between the two germline ends. Germline V lookup: CDR1 SQVTM, CDR2 ANQGSEA. The CDR3 totals 13 residues. The CDR3 sequence: CSVEDGGPYGYTF. For the CDR3, the DNA is TGCAGCGTTGAAGATGGGGGCCCCTATGGCTACACCTTC.

The J gene is TRBJ1-2, the V gene TRBV28; no clear D gene. Germline CDR1 MDHEN, CDR2 SYDVKM. V was shortened by 3 bases and J by 8 bases, with 13 bases between the two germline ends. The CDR3 runs 13 residues. The CDR3 coding sequence is TGTGCCAGCAGTTTTTCCTACTTGGGCGGCTACACCTTC. As protein: CASSFSYLGGYTF.

V and J are TRBV6-1 and TRBJ1-1, with no clear D. Germline V gene data show CDR1 as MNHNS and CDR2 as SASEGT. The CDR3 is 12 amino acids. The V gene lost 7 bases and the J gene lost 6 bases, with 12 bases spanning the gap. In nucleotides, the CDR3 is TGTGCCAGCATCCTGACCAGCCCTGAAGCTTTCTTT. Its protein is CASILTSPEAFF.

The chain carries TRBV19 and TRBJ1-6, with TRBD1 matching 12 bases. CDR1 and CDR2 from the germline V gene are LNHDA and SQIVND (reference sequence). CDR3 length: 16 amino acids. Unmatched junction bases numbered 7, after V lost 6 bases and J lost 7 bases. The CDR3 region is CASRRTGTGGNSPLHF. The CDR3 region has the DNA TGTGCCAGTAGAAGAACCGGGACAGGGGGCAATTCACCCCTCCACTTT.

The V and J genes are TRBV7-9 and TRBJ2-1; 7 positions agree with TRBD2. Germline V gene lookup returns CDR1 SEHNR and CDR2 FQNEAQ (reference sequence). V lost 5 bases and J lost 10; bases outside the gene matches: 2. This CDR3 is 11 amino acids long. The chain's CDR3 is CASSPGGEQFF. CDR3 bases: TGTGCCAGCAGCCCGGGAGGAGAGCAGTTCTTC.

Only a few counts were recorded for this clone. The rearrangement links TRBV19 to TRBJ2-1; 7 nucleotides line up with TRBD1. CDR1 is LNHDA and CDR2 is SQIVND in the germline V gene (reference sequence). CDR3 length equals 15 residues. The trim removed 6 bases at V and 2 bases at J, leaving 7 bases unmatched. Written as DNA, the CDR3 is TGTGCCAGTAGGTTCAAGGGGGCCGCCTACAATGAGCAGTTCTTC. This codes for CASRFKGAAYNEQFF.

This chain uses TRBV11-2 with TRBJ2-5; TRBD1 matches at 7 bases. The trim removed 1 base at V and 2 bases at J, leaving 10 bases unmatched. The germline V gene has CDR1 SGHAT and CDR2 FQNNGV. The CDR3 length is 17 residues. CDR3 protein: CASSLVQGVGVQETQYF. The CDR3 DNA is TGTGCCAGCAGCTTAGTTCAGGGGGTGGGGGTACAAGAGACCCAGTACTTC.

This clone was recorded only once. The chain recombines TRBV19 with TRBJ2-7; 13 nucleotides line up with TRBD2. CDR3 length: 15 amino acids. Germline V gene lookup returns CDR1 LNHDA and CDR2 SQIVND (reference sequence). V gave up 9 bases and J gave up 7 bases; unmatched junction bases: 12. The CDR3 sequence: CARKTSGGLRGEQYF. CDR3 in DNA: TGTGCCAGGAAGACTAGCGGGGGGCTCCGGGGAGAGCAGTACTTC.

V usage is TRBV12-5 and J usage is TRBJ2-5; D gene ambiguous. Trimming left V 6 bases short and J 5 bases short, with 19 bases between. The CDR3 has 15 residues. Germline V lookup: CDR1 LGHNT, CDR2 FRNRAP. The CDR3 is CASGAGQSSGETQYF. In nucleotides, the CDR3 is TGTGCTAGTGGGGCCGGCCAAAGTTCCGGGGAGACCCAGTACTTC.

The rearrangement joins TRBV5-4 to TRBJ1-2; a weak D match, TRBD1 (5 bases). Trimming left V 4 bases short and J 6 bases short, with 13 bases between. The CDR3 runs to 13 residues. In germline, CDR1 is SGHNT, CDR2 YYREEE (reference sequence). CDR3 in DNA: TGTGCCAGCAGCGATCAGGGTGGCGATGGCTACACCTTC. Protein product: CASSDQGGDGYTF.

This sequence joins TRBV7-9 and TRBJ2-7; tentatively, D is TRBD1 or TRBD2 (5 bases each). Germline assignment: CDR1 SEHNR and CDR2 FQNEAQ (reference sequence). V was cut by 4 bases and J by 2 bases, with 12 bases left in between. This CDR3 comprises 14 residues. The CDR3 DNA is TGTGCCAGCAGCTACGAGGGGACCCCCTACGAGCAGTACTTC. This codes for CASSYEGTPYEQYF.

The genes are TRBV2 and TRBJ2-1; D perhaps matches TRBD1 (6 bases). The V gene's germline CDR1 is SNHLY and CDR2 FYNNEI. Trimming left V 4 bases short and J 7 bases short, with 11 bases between. This CDR3 spans 13 amino acids. DNA of the CDR3: TGTGCCAGCAGTGGGTTAGGGGGAAATGAGCAGTTCTTC. This translates into CASSGLGGNEQFF.

There are a few counts of this clone. The chain carries TRBV9 and TRBJ2-4; the match to TRBD1 covers 8 bases. The CDR3 sequence is 15 residues long. V shed 4 bases, J shed 6 bases, and the junction held 9 bases outside the gene matches. From germline, CDR1 is SGDLS and CDR2 YYNGEE. The CDR3 DNA reads as TGTGCCAGCAGCCTCCGGACAGGGCCCCTAAACATTCAGTACTTC. Translating it yields CASSLRTGPLNIQYF.